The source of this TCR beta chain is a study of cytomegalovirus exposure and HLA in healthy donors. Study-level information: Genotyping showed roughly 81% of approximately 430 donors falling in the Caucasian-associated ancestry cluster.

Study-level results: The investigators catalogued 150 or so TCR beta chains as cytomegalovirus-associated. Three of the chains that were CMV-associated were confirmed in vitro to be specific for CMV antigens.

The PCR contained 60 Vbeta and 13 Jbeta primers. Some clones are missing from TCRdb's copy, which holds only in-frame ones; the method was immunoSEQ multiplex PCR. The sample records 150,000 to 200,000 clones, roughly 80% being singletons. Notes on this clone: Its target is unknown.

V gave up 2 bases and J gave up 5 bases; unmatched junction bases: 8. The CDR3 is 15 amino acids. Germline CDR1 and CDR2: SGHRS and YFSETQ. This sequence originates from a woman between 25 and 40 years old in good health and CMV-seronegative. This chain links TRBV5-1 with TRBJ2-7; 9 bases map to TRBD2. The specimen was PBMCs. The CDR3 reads CASSFGPSGVDEQYF. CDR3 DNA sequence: TGCGCCAGCAGCTTTGGGCCTAGCGGGGTGGACGAGCAGTACTTC.